This T cell receptor (beta chain) was retrieved from a study of T cells in Graves' hyperthyroidism and ophthalmopathy (dated by TCRdb to the late 2010s). Looking at the study overall: Peripheral blood was collected at initial diagnosis, before any treatment. To identify TCR V-J signatures that set the groups apart, the researchers used a discovery cohort of 100 or so patients, made up of roughly 45 with Graves' ophthalmopathy and about 60 with stable Graves' hyperthyroidism. Prospective prediction of ophthalmopathy was tested in an independent validation cohort consisting of 18 to 20 hyperthyroidism patients and some 17 patients who later progressed to ophthalmopathy. The 95 to 100 discovery patients were divided at random into training and test sets in a 7:3 ratio. In several Graves' hyperthyroidism patients, the study also compared T-cell repertoires from thyroid tissue with T-cell repertoires from blood. After sampling, hyperthyroidism patients received methimazole starting at 30 mg daily, and ophthalmopathy patients received high-dose intravenous methylprednisolone. TCR Vbeta CDR3 sequencing of 120 to 150 peripheral blood samples (over 40 ophthalmopathy, over 70 hyperthyroidism and roughly 17 progressor patients) is reported in the paper.

TCR beta CDR3 regions were amplified from RNA transcripts. A first-round RT-PCR of the TCR CDR3 used the HTBI primer set with the Qiagen OneStep RT-PCR kit. Libraries were constructed in a second round of multiplex PCR, after which size selection and purification were performed. Libraries were sequenced paired-end with 100 bp reads on an Illumina HiSeq2000. Processing in the source paper ran as follows. SOAPnuke was used to process the raw data, removing reads that contained adapters or uncalled bases, had a mean Phred below 15, or lacked an exact match to the constant primer or identifier. COPE v1.2.5 was used to merge the high-quality paired reads, and each unique nucleotide sequence was defined as a clonotype. MiTCR v1.1 was used to align clonotypes to the IMGT TRBV, TRBD and TRBJ reference segments. The analysis included only V-J combinations with a frequency above 0.0001, which together covered 98% to 99.2% of the repertoires. A TCS score was defined as the ratio between F50 (clonal expansion) and ExV (chaos), using BLOSUM62-based TCRdist between CDR3 peptides within each V-J. Welch's t-statistics and random forest reduced 514 V-J features to 10 to 15, which were used in a naive Bayes classifier (R e1071). TCRdb trimmed public reads at Q25 via fastp, called clones via MiXCR and kept in-frame beta chains. Rows merge per CDR3 protein into single entries with the most common DNA and genes. The V and J calls, along with clone size, are taken from TCRdb and not from the paper's own processing. This sample holds around 300,000 distinct CDR3 sequences; about an eighth were observed only once. The ten largest make up approximately 8.6% of the sample.

Including cysteine and phenylalanine, the CDR3 has 16 amino acids. Only CDR3 DNA is held: 48 bases, read in frame from base 1. V is shortened by 5 bases, J by 4 bases, and the region joining them spans 20 bases. CDR1 and CDR2 are read off the germline V gene as SGHVS and FQNEAQ. The hyperthyroidism patients were between 18 and 65 years old and newly diagnosed, with a disease duration of less than 2 months. Any patient with an uncontrolled infection, another autoimmune disease, pregnancy or lactation was excluded. Clinical symptoms, serum thyroxine and TRAb, thyroid ultrasound, and orbital computed tomography formed the basis for the diagnoses. For progressor patients, blood was drawn at the first diagnosis of hyperthyroidism, before any ophthalmopathy symptoms had appeared. PBMCs were isolated from approximately 10 ml of fresh peripheral blood by Ficoll-Paque density gradient centrifugation. Progressor patients were defined as those initially diagnosed with Graves' hyperthyroidism in whom ophthalmopathy developed during follow-up. Total RNA was extracted using Trizol reagent, and RNA quality was assessed on an Agilent 2100 Bioanalyzer.

At least ten counts were recorded for this clonotype. Its antigen is unknown. It has no much larger one-base neighbor in the sample; base qualities were not kept. What the research found in general, with its limitations: A 13 V-J signature model separated ophthalmopathy from stable hyperthyroidism, with 87.88% sensitivity and 81.08% specificity in cross-validation and 80%/75% in testing. Most expanded thyroid clonotypes (frequency above 0.001) were also detected in blood, suggesting blood repertoires may reflect thyroid immune responses. Sample size was not statistically predetermined, and blinding of investigators to group allocation was not performed. In validation, the model predicted progression to ophthalmopathy with over 60% sensitivity and approximately 74% specificity, a median of 6.5 months before onset.

This clonotype was sampled from a woman aged 30 to 39 with Graves' hyperthyroidism that later progressed to Graves' ophthalmopathy. Recombination linked TRBV7-8 to TRBJ1-2; the D gene is possibly TRBD1, with 5 bases matching. The material sequenced was blood. The nucleotide sequence reads as follows: TGTGCCAGCAGCCATCTCCTTGGGGGTGACGGCTATGGCTACACCTTC. It specifies CASSHLLGGDGYGYTF.